This is a list of T cell receptor beta chains from one sample in a study of cytomegalovirus exposure and HLA in healthy donors. Clones were read by immunoSEQ multiplex PCR, and TCRdb kept only the in-frame ones, dropping some. Of about 130,000 clones listed, about 88% are singletons. Sequenced: PBMCs. The receptors come from a man aged 30-40 years in good health and CMV-seronegative. The CDR3 runs from the conserved cysteine through the conserved F or W. Fields, in order: clone size, V gene, D gene, J gene, CDR3 protein, CDR3 DNA. D genes are given only for firm matches. Some rows mark clone size as missing; the rest say once, few, many or name a class of expanded clone.

>-|TRBV7-3|-|TRBJ2-7
CASSFGLPGYEQYF
TGTGCCAGCAGCTTTGGACTCCCCGGCTACGAGCAGTACTTC
>-|TRBV4-3|-|TRBJ2-3
CASSQEASETDTQYF
TGCGCCAGCAGCCAAGAGGCCAGCGAAACAGATACGCAGTATTTT
>once|TRBV9|TRBD1|TRBJ2-5
CASSVGQGQWTQETQYF
TGTGCCAGCAGCGTGGGACAGGGGCAGTGGACGCAAGAGACCCAGTACTTC
>-|TRBV7-6|-|TRBJ2-3
CASSLVSSGTDTQYF
TGTGCCAGCAGCTTAGTTTCCAGCGGCACAGATACGCAGTATTTT
>-|TRBV11-2|-|TRBJ2-5
CASSWRDSQYFQETQYF
TGTGCCAGCAGTTGGCGGGACTCGCAATACTTTCAAGAGACCCAGTACTTC
>-|TRBV2|TRBD1|TRBJ2-5
CASRGGKGETQYF
TGTGCCAGCAGAGGGGGCAAAGGAGAGACCCAGTACTTC
>-|TRBV4-2|TRBD1|TRBJ2-7
CASSQELRDSSYEQYF
TGTGCCAGCAGCCAAGAATTGAGGGACAGCTCCTACGAGCAGTACTTC
>-|TRBV19|TRBD2|TRBJ2-1
CATQRTSVSNEQFF
TGTGCCACCCAGAGGACTAGCGTATCTAATGAGCAGTTCTTC
>-|TRBV29-1|-|TRBJ2-1
CSVEGPYNEQFF
TGCAGCGTTGAAGGGCCCTACAATGAGCAGTTCTTC
>-|TRBV9|-|TRBJ2-3
CASSVAGSTDTQYF
TGTGCCAGCAGCGTAGCTGGCAGCACAGATACGCAGTATTTT
>-|TRBV25-1|-|TRBJ1-1
CASSEFFGDSEAFF
TGTGCCAGCAGTGAATTTTTCGGGGATTCTGAAGCTTTCTTT
>-|TRBV6-6|-|TRBJ2-3
CASSYGPKGGADTQYF
TGTGCCAGCAGTTATGGACCGAAGGGGGGGGCAGATACGCAGTATTTT
>-|TRBV9|-|TRBJ1-4
CASSVQGGSKEKLFF
TGTGCCAGCAGCGTTCAAGGCGGAAGTAAGGAAAAACTGTTTTTT
>once|TRBV7-6|TRBD2|TRBJ2-1
CASSPSGWNEQFF
TGTGCCAGCAGCCCTAGCGGATGGAATGAGCAGTTCTTC
>-|TRBV30|-|TRBJ1-1
CACQKATMNTEAFF
TGTGCCTGCCAGAAGGCCACTATGAACACTGAAGCTTTCTTT
>-|TRBV5-6|-|TRBJ1-4
CASSPTFRGGEKLFF
TGTGCCAGCAGCCCCACCTTCAGGGGTGGGGAAAAACTGTTTTTT
>once|TRBV11-1|TRBD2|TRBJ2-3
CASSLLAGAADTQYF
TGTGCCAGCAGCTTACTAGCGGGAGCGGCAGATACGCAGTATTTT
>-|TRBV19|TRBD1|TRBJ1-1
CASSIFGQDEAFF
TGTGCCAGTAGTATCTTTGGACAGGACGAAGCTTTCTTT
>-|TRBV4-3|-|TRBJ2-7
CASSQDPGDAYEQYF
TGCGCCAGCAGCCAAGATCCCGGTGATGCCTACGAGCAGTACTTC
>-|TRBV19|TRBD1|TRBJ2-1
CASYSAGQGANEQFF
TGTGCCAGTTATTCGGCGGGACAGGGGGCCAATGAGCAGTTCTTC
>-|TRBV6-1|TRBD1|TRBJ1-5
CASTRDRGSNQPQHF
TGTGCCAGCACCCGGGACAGGGGTAGCAATCAGCCCCAGCATTTT
>once|TRBV25-1|-|TRBJ1-3
CASSEWGGAGNTIYF
TGTGCCAGCAGTGAATGGGGGGGCGCTGGAAACACCATATATTTT
>-|TRBV5-1|TRBD2|TRBJ2-7
CASSSGTSGSHEQYF
TGCGCCAGCAGCTCCGGGACTAGCGGGTCCCACGAGCAGTACTTC
>-|TRBV7-7|-|TRBJ2-7
CASSPPGSYEQYF
TGTGCCAGCAGCCCCCCCGGCTCCTACGAGCAGTACTTC
>-|TRBV4-1|TRBD1|TRBJ1-5
CASSQEGGTGSSNQPQHF
TGCGCCAGCAGCCAAGAGGGTGGGACAGGGTCTAGCAATCAGCCCCAGCATTTT
>few|TRBV18|-|TRBJ2-2
CASSIRREPGELFF
TGTGCCAGCTCAATTCGACGGGAGCCCGGGGAGCTGTTTTTT
>-|TRBV6-5|TRBD2|TRBJ2-7
CAIEGLAGPYEQYF
TGTGCCATCGAGGGACTAGCGGGTCCCTACGAGCAGTACTTC
>once|TRBV11-2|TRBD2|TRBJ2-3
CASSLTSGSTDTQYF
TGTGCCAGCAGCTTAACTAGCGGGAGTACAGATACGCAGTATTTT
>-|TRBV19|-|TRBJ2-7
CASAPRGEVYEQYF
TGTGCCAGTGCTCCTCGCGGGGAGGTGTACGAGCAGTACTTC
>-|TRBV5-5|TRBD2|TRBJ2-1
CASSSGTSGSFDEQFF
TGTGCCAGCAGCTCCGGGACTAGCGGGAGCTTTGATGAGCAGTTCTTC
>-|TRBV7-9|TRBD2|TRBJ2-3
CASSLIPLAESTDTQYF
TGTGCCAGCAGCTTAATTCCACTAGCGGAAAGCACAGATACGCAGTATTTT
>once|TRBV11-3|TRBD1|TRBJ2-5
CASSSGQGEETQYF
TGTGCCAGCAGCTCCGGACAGGGTGAAGAGACCCAGTACTTC
>-|TRBV28|-|TRBJ1-3
CATGGSGNTIYF
TGTGCTACCGGTGGCTCTGGAAACACCATATATTTT
>-|TRBV30|-|TRBJ2-7
CAWSGQTSTEQYF
TGTGCCTGGAGCGGCCAGACTAGTACCGAGCAGTACTTC
>-|TRBV5-1|TRBD1|TRBJ2-4
CASSNTGGKNIQYF
TGCGCCAGCAGTAATACAGGGGGCAAAAACATTCAGTACTTC
>-|TRBV15|TRBD1|TRBJ1-1
CATSGWDRGNTEAFF
TGTGCCACCAGCGGTTGGGACAGGGGGAACACTGAAGCTTTCTTT
>-|TRBV7-2|-|TRBJ2-7
CASSQRVAYEQYF
TGTGCCAGCAGCCAACGGGTCGCCTACGAGCAGTACTTC
>-|TRBV15|-|TRBJ1-4
CATSRGTATNEKLFF
TGTGCCACCAGCAGAGGGACAGCAACTAATGAAAAACTGTTTTTT
>few|TRBV5-4|-|TRBJ1-4
CASSSTGASGEKLFF
TGTGCCAGCAGCTCGACAGGAGCCTCGGGTGAAAAACTGTTTTTT
>-|TRBV7-2|TRBD2|TRBJ2-1
CASSGTLAGGYNEQFF
TGTGCCAGCAGCGGAACCCTAGCGGGAGGGTACAATGAGCAGTTCTTC
>-|TRBV12-2|-|TRBJ2-7
CASRLVSRETLYEQYF
TGTGCAAGTCGCTTAGTGTCCAGGGAAACCCTTTACGAGCAGTACTTC
>-|TRBV19|TRBD1|TRBJ1-1
CASSRQGMNTEAFF
TGTGCCAGTAGCCGACAGGGAATGAACACTGAAGCTTTCTTT
>-|TRBV5-1|TRBD1|TRBJ2-7
CASRTGSSYEQYF
TGCGCCAGCAGGACAGGGAGCTCCTACGAGCAGTACTTC
>-|TRBV30|-|TRBJ1-2
CAGVARRGSGGYTF
TGTGCCGGCGTCGCGCGTCGGGGATCCGGTGGCTACACCTTC
>-|TRBV4-3|-|TRBJ2-1
CASSQDNLRLNEQFF
TGCGCCAGCAGCCAAGATAATCTGCGTCTCAATGAGCAGTTCTTC
>-|TRBV19|-|TRBJ1-5
CASSIVGTSNQPQHF
TGTGCCAGTAGTATAGTGGGGACAAGCAATCAGCCCCAGCATTTT
>-|TRBV29-1|-|TRBJ1-2
CSVEDRGQTFYGYTF
TGCAGCGTTGAAGATAGAGGACAGACGTTCTATGGCTACACCTTC
>-|TRBV6-1|-|TRBJ1-2
CASSVGLTSIYGYTF
TGTGCCAGCAGTGTCGGCCTGACATCCATCTATGGCTACACCTTC
>-|TRBV5-4|-|TRBJ2-1
CASSTNNEQFF
TGTGCCAGCAGCACTAACAATGAGCAGTTCTTC
>-|TRBV5-1|TRBD1|TRBJ2-3
CASSSGDRSSTDTQYF
TGCGCCAGCAGCTCCGGGGACAGATCTAGCACAGATACGCAGTATTTT
>-|TRBV7-9|-|TRBJ1-1
CASSLTPDTEAFF
TGTGCCAGCAGCTTAACCCCAGACACTGAAGCTTTCTTT
>few|TRBV9|-|TRBJ2-1
CASSVRTEGDEQFF
TGTGCCAGCAGCGTTAGGACAGAAGGGGATGAGCAGTTCTTC
>-|TRBV30|-|TRBJ1-4
CAWNTGTAREKLFF
TGTGCCTGGAATACCGGGACTGCTCGTGAAAAACTGTTTTTT
>once|TRBV7-6|TRBD1|TRBJ2-1
CASSKTGGEVEQFF
TGTGCCAGCAGCAAGACAGGGGGAGAGGTGGAGCAGTTCTTC
>-|TRBV5-1|-|TRBJ1-2
CASSGGNYGYTF
TGCGCCAGCAGCGGCGGAAACTATGGCTACACCTTC